The 7 T cell receptor beta chains below were found in one sample sequenced in a study of blood T cell repertoires in COVID-19. Profiled with immunoSEQ multiplex PCR; TCRdb holds only in-frame clones, not every one. This sample carries approximately 230,000 clones, under 90% of them seen once, and the ten largest clones take about 1.6%. Sequencing was carried out using PBMCs or T cells enriched from blood (not recorded which). Receptor source: a man aged 35 to 55 who had recovered from COVID-19.

The chain has TRBV19 and TRBJ1-5; 8 positions agree with TRBD1. The germline gives CDR1 LNHDA, CDR2 SQIVND (reference sequence). The CDR3 has 13 amino acids. The J segment lost 5 bases and the V segment lost 6 bases, leaving 3 bases of the junction unmatched. The CDR3 bases are TGTGCCAGTAGAGTGACAGGGGATCAGCCCCAGCATTTT. It yields the protein CASRVTGDQPQHF.

This clone was counted only a few times. V usage is TRBV28 and J usage is TRBJ1-6; D is undetermined. The germline CDR1 and CDR2 sequences are MDHEN and SYDVKM. CDR3 length equals 15 residues. Between the trimmed V and J ends, which lost 2 bases and 3 bases, there was a span of 8 bases. The CDR3 is CASSLQQNYNSPLHF. DNA of the CDR3: TGTGCCAGCAGTTTACAACAGAACTATAATTCACCCCTCCACTTT.

The chain links TRBV4-1 to TRBJ1-2; 8 bases line up with TRBD1. J lost 6 bases, V lost 4 bases, and 16 bases had no gene match. The germline CDR1 and CDR2 sequences are MGHRA and YSYEKL. The CDR3 consists of 17 residues. In DNA form, the CDR3 reads TGCGCCAGCAGCCCAGGACCTAGACAGGGGTTGCTCCATGGCTACACCTTC. Amino acid sequence: CASSPGPRQGLLHGYTF.

The chain joins TRBV2 to TRBJ1-4; no clear D gene. Germline CDR1 reads SNHLY; CDR2 reads FYNNEI. This CDR3 region has 15 residues. V gave up 5 bases and J gave up 0 bases, with 10 bases separating them. The CDR3 sequence: CASSLYRTTNEKLFF. Written as DNA, the CDR3 is TGTGCCAGCAGTCTCTACCGCACAACTAATGAAAAACTGTTTTTT.

The chain uses TRBV28 and TRBJ1-5; unclear D gene. Germline CDR1 reads MDHEN; CDR2 reads SYDVKM. CDR3 length equals 14 residues. Deletions cut 6 bases from V and 5 bases from J, with 14 bases between. CDR3 bases: TGTGCCAGCAGAACTAGACCGGAAGATCAGCCCCAGCATTTT. Amino acids: CASRTRPEDQPQHF.

V usage is TRBV7-7 and J usage is TRBJ2-1; D gene unclear. Germline loops: CDR1 SSHAT, CDR2 FNYEAQ (reference sequence). The CDR3 is 13 residues long. Trimming cost V 7 bases and J 3 bases, with 10 bases left between them. The CDR3: CASTPFVYNEQFF. The CDR3 DNA reads as TGTGCCAGCACCCCCTTTGTCTACAATGAGCAGTTCTTC.

V is TRBV10-3 and J is TRBJ2-1; D is perhaps TRBD2 (5 bases). CDR3 length equals 13 residues. Trimming stripped 6 bases from V and 6 bases from J, with 12 bases between. Germline-derived CDR1 and CDR2 are ENHRY and SYGVKD. The CDR3 region is CAIRGEGVNEQFF. CDR3 DNA sequence: TGTGCCATCAGGGGAGAGGGAGTCAATGAGCAGTTCTTC.